This is a list of T cell receptor beta chains from one sample in a study of cytomegalovirus exposure and HLA in healthy donors. Generated by immunoSEQ multiplex PCR, the TCRdb table keeps only in-frame clones and is missing some. Of tens of thousands of clones listed, about 97% were seen once; the top ten hold roughly 1.6%. The material sequenced was PBMCs. These receptors were taken from a woman between 18 and 29 years old in good health and CMV-seropositive. Both conserved end residues are part of each CDR3. A D gene is named only where the DNA matches it firmly. Rows may omit the clone size; those that give it use once, few, many or a size class.

clone_size	v_call	d_call	j_call	cdr3_nt	cdr3_aa
NA	TRBV7-9	TRBD2	TRBJ2-7	TGTGCCAGCAGCTTCGGACTAGCGGATGCCCCCGACGAGCAGTACTTC	CASSFGLADAPDEQYF
NA	TRBV5-5	TRBD2	TRBJ2-7	TGTGCCAGCAGCTTTCTAGCGGGTGAGGGTTCCTACGAGCAGTACTTC	CASSFLAGEGSYEQYF
NA	TRBV5-4	TRBD1	TRBJ1-2	TGTGCCAGCAGTAATCCGGGACAGCGGACTAACTATGGCTACACCTTC	CASSNPGQRTNYGYTF
NA	TRBV2	TRBD2	TRBJ2-1	TGTGCCAGCAGTGTGACCGGACTAGCGGGCAATGAGCAGTTCTTC	CASSVTGLAGNEQFF
NA	TRBV9	NA	TRBJ1-5	TGTGCCAGCAGCGTAGAAGGACTAAGCAATCAGCCCCAGCATTTT	CASSVEGLSNQPQHF
NA	TRBV28	NA	TRBJ1-2	TGTGCCAGCAGTTTAGGGGAGTATGGCTACACCTTC	CASSLGEYGYTF
NA	TRBV19	TRBD2	TRBJ2-2	TGTGCCAGTAGTATGCCGGGGACTAGCTGGAACACCGGGGAGCTGTTTTTT	CASSMPGTSWNTGELFF
NA	TRBV7-7	TRBD2	TRBJ2-5	TGTGCTAGCAGCTTAGCGGGGGGAGTCCAAGAGACCCAGTACTTC	CASSLAGGVQETQYF
NA	TRBV19	TRBD1	TRBJ1-1	TGTGCCAGTAGTGCCCGGACAGGGGCGAACACTGAAGCTTTCTTT	CASSARTGANTEAFF
NA	TRBV5-4	NA	TRBJ2-1	TGTGCCAGCAGCCCTCTCGGGGAGGAGTACAATGAGCAGTTCTTC	CASSPLGEEYNEQFF
NA	TRBV5-6	NA	TRBJ2-1	TGTGCCAGCAGCTTGGGCGGGAATTTCTACAATGAGCAGTTCTTC	CASSLGGNFYNEQFF
once	TRBV4-1	NA	TRBJ1-4	TGCGCCAGCAGCCTGCTGCCCTTTAACCAGGAAAAACTGTTTTTT	CASSLLPFNQEKLFF
NA	TRBV6-5	NA	TRBJ2-3	TGTGCCAGCATGCGAGCGAGGTTGGATACGCAGTATTTT	CASMRARLDTQYF
NA	TRBV28	TRBD2	TRBJ2-7	TGTGCCAGCAGTTTCCCCCGCAGACTAGCTTTATACGAGCAGTACTTC	CASSFPRRLALYEQYF
NA	TRBV7-8	TRBD2	TRBJ2-1	TGTGCCAGCAGCTTAGACCCCTCGACTCTAGCGGGTTCAAATGAGCAGTTCTTC	CASSLDPSTLAGSNEQFF
NA	TRBV4-1	NA	TRBJ2-7	TGCGCCAGCAGCCAAGTGCTCGGCGGGCGGGGGTACTTC	CASSQVLGGRGYF
NA	TRBV19	TRBD1	TRBJ1-1	TGTGCCAGTAGCATTAGATTGATCCGCGGGACAGAAAACACTGAAGCTTTCTTT	CASSIRLIRGTENTEAFF
NA	TRBV27	NA	TRBJ1-1	TGTGCCAGCAGTTTAGTGAGTTACACTGAAGCTTTCTTT	CASSLVSYTEAFF
NA	TRBV11-1	TRBD1	TRBJ2-7	TGTGCCAGCAGCTCGGGACAGGGGGCCCCCTACGAGCAGTACTTC	CASSSGQGAPYEQYF
NA	TRBV6-5	NA	TRBJ1-5	TGTGCCAGCAGTTACACCAGGGTCAATCAGCCCCAGCATTTT	CASSYTRVNQPQHF